What follows describes a single T cell receptor (beta chain). This CDR3 has 14 amino acids. The germline V gene has CDR1 MNHNS and CDR2 SASEGT. V was pared by 4 bases and J by 12 bases, with 19 bases between. This sample was included in a study of identical twins. Using its own MiXCR run on the 5' RACE reads, TCRdb lists one record per CDR3 protein. The sample gives 650,000 to 800,000 distinct CDR3 sequences, 8.6% of which show up once; around 0.98% is in the top ten. This same sample was also part of a study on yellow fever vaccine responses in identical twins.

The chain is built from TRBV6-1 and TRBJ2-1; D is ambiguous. The clonotype originates from a woman aged 18-29 years in good health. The sample comprised PBMCs. The CDR3 region has the DNA TGTGCCAGCAGTGTCGGACCCCCGAATTTGTGGCAGTTCTTC. It codes for CASSVGPPNLWQFF.